Here is one T cell receptor (beta chain) with its context. There is no known antigen for this receptor. No qualities accompany the bases; no much larger clone lies one base away. In total, around 600 healthy bone marrow donors made up the cohort. At the time of sampling, every cohort member was nominally healthy, though immune exposures that went unrecorded were likely present. The donor was CMV seronegative and was included in the group of about 400 seronegative cohort members. Every donor gave a peripheral blood sample, and the peripheral blood mononuclear cells from that sample were used for TCR beta sequencing. The Qiagen DNeasy Blood Extraction Kit was used to extract genomic DNA from the blood cell samples. The source of the sample is a study of cytomegalovirus exposure and HLA in healthy donors (dated by TCRdb to about 2017). With respect to the entire study: An earlier analysis of 587 of the donors reported under 300 Gb of sequence data and around 120 million unique TCR beta sequences obtained from around 170 million T cells. A later analysis re-examined previously published TCR beta repertoires from around 670 donors and added high-resolution HLA genotyping to investigate patterns of TCR occurrence. A separate validation cohort of 100 to 150 different subjects was used in addition to the approximately 610-subject first cohort. HLA typing covered class I and class II loci at four-digit resolution. Approximately 310 gigabases of sequencing data and some 85 million unique TCR sequences were included in an early release covering under 650 HLA-typed donors. A handful of DR-DQ haplotypes were handled as single units for association and clustering because linkage in the cohort was strong. An earlier analysis of fewer than 750 of the donors used high-throughput TCR beta sequencing to judge whether each TCR beta V gene segment behaved as functional or pseudogenic. Of the roughly 400 genotyped donors, less than 90% were placed in the genetic ancestry cluster associated with self-reported Caucasian donors. Rather than drawing on any new phenotypic data, the later analysis identified candidate immune exposures from TCR beta sequences and the way those sequences occurred across donors. A later genetic analysis took genome-wide SNP genotypes for about 55% of the roughly 670 donors and used that subset as a discovery cohort. The aim of the study was to test whether cataloging public T cell receptors could identify signatures of past pathogen exposure. All discovery cohort repertoires had been generated using a single sequencing platform. Typing coverage differed by locus: A, B, C, DRB1 and DQB1 were typed in about 629-640 donors, DQA1 in approximately 520, DPA1 in around 580, and DPB1 in roughly 470. Among some 410 genotyped donors of the cohort, an average of about 240,000 unique TCR beta nucleotide sequences were sequenced per donor, roughly 18% of them non-productive. High-throughput TCR immunosequencing, statistical association of individual TCRs with disease status, and machine learning were combined to predict cytomegalovirus infection status. Alongside the repertoire data, information on donor age, sex, ethnicity and CMV serostatus was compiled. The study profiled the T cell repertoires of more than 500 subjects by immunosequencing and related them to cytomegalovirus serostatus.

Library generation was performed with the immunoSEQ multiplex PCR assay. The multiplex PCR relied on a mix of 60 forward primers for TCR Vbeta segments and 13 reverse primers for TCR Jbeta segments. The CDR3 region of rearranged TCR beta genes was amplified from genomic DNA with a multiplex PCR assay. Amplified TCR beta libraries were sequenced as 87-base-pair reads on the Illumina HiSeq System. The original methods were these. Across the 700 or so repertoires, a later analysis counted 60 million to 90 million unique TCR beta chains, around 11 million of which were shared by at least two donors. A nearest-neighbor algorithm error-corrected the raw reads and collapsed the reads into unique sequences, merging closely related sequences to remove PCR and sequencing errors. Alignment of CDR3 sequences to IMGT reference sequences was used to assign V, D and J gene segments. Each retained sequence needed at least a six-nucleotide match to both a V gene segment and a J gene segment. Rearrangements were classified as productive when the CDR3 lacked stop codons and remained in frame with V and J, and all other rearrangements were classified as non-productive. CDR3 was defined according to IMGT convention as the region running from the second conserved V-encoded cysteine to the conserved J-encoded phenylalanine. The earlier analysis of a few hundred of the donors excluded any sequence lacking an unambiguous match to a single V gene segment. An earlier analysis of almost 600 of the donors classified V segments as functional when productive rearrangements were above 56.7% and as segregating when the standard deviation between donors was above 5%. To diagnose cytomegalovirus status from the catalog of TCR beta chain sequences, a statistical classification framework was built. In a later analysis, V and J genes were assigned by comparing TCR nucleotide sequences against IMGT/GENE-DB human TR gene sequences. A later analysis assigned CDR3 sequences and most-parsimonious VDJ recombination scenarios with the TCRdist pipeline. In a later analysis, every TCR beta chain was defined by the combination of its CDR3 amino acid sequence and its V-gene family, and reads without a unique V-gene family were dropped. In a later analysis, approximately 640 highly shared, low-generation-probability nucleotide sequences were removed to address suspected cross-contamination and a sequencing artifact. A later analysis calculated a clonal expansion index for each public chain from normalized within-repertoire ranks of inferred template counts. A later analysis computed generation probabilities with a VDJ recombination model fitted to out-of-frame rearrangements, and checked the results against IGoR. A later analysis scored TCR-TCR, TCR-HLA and TCR-CMV co-occurrence with hypergeometric tests, applying a repertoire-size bias correction to TCR pairs. To estimate false discovery rates, a later analysis permuted the HLA or CMV assignments 20 times. A later analysis grouped co-occurring TCRs with DBSCAN, adding TCRdist sequence similarity when clustering within HLA-allele-positive subsets. Repertoires with fewer than 30,000 or more than 120,000 public chains, plus five repertoires with anomalous nucleotide sharing, were excluded from co-occurrence clustering. In its TCRdb copy, this immuneACCESS table keeps in-frame sequences only and misses some clones. Where compared with another copy, unresolved V genes explain less than half of these, and the others have no known cause. From that table come the V and J calls and clone size; the DNA was used to work out D and trimming. The sample table holds approximately 160,000 clones, of which 65% to 80% were seen once. The ten largest clones capture 1.5% to 2% of the sample.

In the germline V gene, CDR1 corresponds to SGHTA and CDR2 to FQGNSA. Counted from cysteine to phenylalanine, this CDR3 has 14 amino acids. Just CDR3 DNA is preserved here, 42 bases in frame from base 1. V is trimmed back by 5 bases and J by 4 bases, and the junction contains 6 bases that no gene match accounts for. General study outcomes and caveats: A cluster of highly shared sequence variants was judged likely to be a technical artifact of the sequencing pipeline. V-gene and J-gene trimming of TCR beta chains was associated with a missense DCLRE1C variant in a later genetic analysis, and the association was replicated in an independent cohort. Most CMV-associated TCR beta chains appeared to be HLA-restricted in a later analysis, and the HLA associations seemed to be driven largely by CMV exposure. HLA typing was unavailable for some donors at each locus, so association tests used only the typed subset. Compared with the roughly 670-donor mean, donors in an Asian-associated ancestry cluster had fewer N-insertions in productive TCRs, according to a later genetic analysis. When HLA alleles, especially DR and DQ, strongly co-occurred, attributing TCR associations to individual alleles was difficult. In a later analysis, the rate of TCR association differed among HLA loci, with DRB1 alleles having the most associated TCRs and HLA-C alleles having the fewest. Linkage disequilibrium might explain the correlated functional status among segregating V segments, but an unknown experimental factor could not be ruled out. Three of the identified cytomegalovirus-associated TCR beta chains were confirmed in vitro to be specific for cytomegalovirus antigens. In both the original and validation cohorts, the classifier was reported to diagnose cytomegalovirus status with high specificity and sensitivity. The authors suggested that the approach could potentially be generalized to other disease states and immunological phenotypes. Most TCR sequences were seen in very few donors, while some public TCRs were found in many individuals. The cohort was sequenced for TCR beta chains only, and without alpha or paired-chain data the features that could be detected were limited. A further reported finding was that TCR beta sequences accurately predicted the HLA-A and HLA-B alleles for most subjects in the first cohort. The presence/absence analyses assumed that sequencing depth was roughly uniform across donors, and that assumption may not be true. The 87-base-pair reads could not distinguish some IMGT-functional V segments, including TRBV6-2 and TRBV6-3, so those segments were excluded. A later analysis associated about 17,000 TCR beta sequences with specific HLA alleles at a false discovery rate of 0.05. CMV serostatus was the only immune exposure information available for the cohort. In a later analysis, several top co-occurrence clusters were reported to appear linked to parvovirus B19, influenza, CMV and Epstein-Barr virus. In an earlier analysis of some 540 of the donors, most TCR beta V segments appeared in productive rearrangements about 87% or about 30% of the time, broadly matching IMGT annotations. Because counts were too low, roughly 16 rarely observed V segments, including chromosome 9 orphons, were excluded from the earlier analysis of some 540 of the donors. In a later analysis, HLA-associated TCR beta chains were found to be more clonally expanded and to have lower generation probabilities than equally common non-associated chains. A total of 164 TCR beta chains were listed by the study as associated with cytomegalovirus.

This receptor was taken from a woman in her twenties or thirties in good health and CMV-seronegative. This chain is built from TRBV7-2 and TRBJ1-2, with 8 bases in between that match TRBD1. Sample: PBMCs. The DNA is TGTGCCAGCAGCACGCGGGACAGGAGCTATGGCTACACCTTC. Its coded protein is CASSTRDRSYGYTF.